What follows are 24 T cell receptor beta chains derived from one specimen sequenced in a study of T cells in Graves' hyperthyroidism and ophthalmopathy. RNA transcripts yielded amplified TCR beta CDR3 regions. Using the HTBI primer set, a first-round RT-PCR was run on the TCR CDR3. One entry per CDR3 protein, called by TCRdb with MiXCR from the multiplex PCR reads. This sample has a few hundred thousand distinct CDR3 sequences; just over 45% occur once, and the top ten carry about 7.8%. Sequences were obtained from peripheral blood or thyroid tissue (not recorded which). The receptors come from a woman aged 18-35 years with Graves' hyperthyroidism.

This chain connects TRBV7-9 to TRBJ2-5; 8 nucleotides match TRBD2. The germline V gene has CDR1 SEHNR and CDR2 FQNEAQ (reference sequence). The CDR3 is 16 residues long. Losses at the gene ends were 2 bases for V and 5 bases for J; bases not matched to a gene: 10. DNA of the CDR3: TGTGCCAGCAGCTTAATTTCCGCGGGAGGAGGGGAGACCCAGTACTTC. It specifies CASSLISAGGGETQYF.

Concerning this clonotype: Germline is not matched at one junction end, which may reflect a read error. The chain links TRBV7-9 to TRBJ2-5, with D possibly being TRBD1 (6 bases). The CDR3 contains 17 residues. From germline, CDR1 is SEHNR and CDR2 FQNEAQ (reference sequence). CDR3 DNA sequence: TGTGCCAGCAGCTTACTATCCGCTCCAGGGGCGCAAGAGGCCCAGTACTTC. Translated, it gives CASSLLSAPGAQEAQYF.

This clonotype was detected only a few times. The chain joins TRBV5-1 to TRBJ1-2, with unresolved D. CDR3 length: 16 amino acids. V lost 3 bases, J lost 2 bases, and 17 bases lay in between. Germline V CDR1 and CDR2: SGHRS, YFSETQ. In DNA form, the CDR3 reads TGCGCCAGCAGCTCCACGGGGATCGCCGTCAACTATGGCTACACCTTC. The encoded protein is CASSSTGIAVNYGYTF. The full variable domain, with the rest looked up from reference TRBV5-1 and TRBJ1-2, is KAGVTQTPRYLIKTRGQQVTLSCSPISGHRSVSWYQQTPGQGLQFLFEYFSETQRNKGNFPGRFSGRQFSNSRSEMNVSTLELGDSALYLCASSSTGIAVNYGYTFGSGTRLTVV.

This clonotype was seen once. V gene TRBV20-1 combines with J gene TRBJ2-5; D ambiguous. The V gene's germline CDR1 is DFQATT and CDR2 SNEGSKA (reference sequence). Trimming left V 8 bases short and J 2 bases short, with 12 bases between. The CDR3 has 12 amino acids. CDR3 residues: CSYMSGQETQYF. The CDR3 nucleotides are TGCAGTTACATGTCAGGACAAGAGACCCAGTACTTC.

On this clonotype itself: Germline and junction disagree at one end, which may indicate a read error. The gene calls are TRBV7-8 and TRBJ1-4; D gene ambiguous. The CDR3 sequence is 16 residues long. In germline, CDR1 is SGHVS, CDR2 FQNEAQ. DNA of the CDR3: TGCGCCAGCAGCCAACGGGGTGGAACTACTAATGAAAAACTGTTTTTT. Its protein is CASSQRGGTTNEKLFF.

The chain is built from TRBV29-1 and TRBJ2-2, with 7 bases that match TRBD1. The CDR3 extends over 16 amino acids. The germline V gene has CDR1 SQVTM and CDR2 ANQGSEA. V was pared by 6 bases and J by 4 bases, with 14 bases of the junction left unmatched. The CDR3 loop reads CSVASAGGVRTGELFF. The CDR3 nucleotides read TGCAGCGTAGCCTCTGCAGGGGGTGTCCGCACCGGGGAGCTGTTTTTT.

This clonotype was recorded at least ten times. The chain joins TRBV29-1 to TRBJ2-2, with D possibly being TRBD2 (5 bases). This CDR3 spans 12 amino acids. The germline V and J ends were trimmed by 3 bases and 7 bases, with 9 bases remaining between them. CDR1 and CDR2 from the germline V gene are SQVTM and ANQGSEA. The CDR3 coding sequence is TGCAGCGTTGAGGGAGCGCGCGGGGAGCTGTTTTTT. Translated, it gives CSVEGARGELFF.

In this sample, this clonotype turned up a few times. This chain joins TRBV6-4 and TRBJ2-5; 7 bases are a match to TRBD2. Germline CDR1 is MRHNA and CDR2 is SNTAGT. The CDR3 contains 12 residues. Germline trimming cut 2 bases from V and 7 bases from J; bases unmatched to any gene: 1. CDR3 nucleotide sequence: TGTGCCAGCAGTGACAGGGAGGGGACCCAGTACTTC. Encoded protein: CASSDREGTQYF.

The CDR3 DNA reads as TGTGCTAGTGGTTGGGTAAGGGTGGGGCTCTCTAACTATGGCTACACCTTC. Translated, it gives CASGWVRVGLSNYGYTF. The J gene is TRBJ1-2, the V gene TRBV12-5; D is perhaps TRBD1 (5 bases). Per germline, CDR1 LGHNT and CDR2 FRNRAP. Trimming shortened V by 4 bases and J by 0 bases, and 18 bases separated the two germline ends. The CDR3 has 17 residues.

To note about this clonotype: It may be a read error: a sequence one base away is much more abundant. This chain uses TRBV7-6 with TRBJ2-7; D unresolved. The CDR3 has 15 amino acids. Germline-derived CDR1 and CDR2 are SGHVS and FNYEAQ. The CDR3 region has the DNA TGTGCCAGCAGCTTACTTGAAGGCAGCTCCCACGAGCAGTACTTC. The encoded protein is CASSLLEGSSHEQYF.

The sample holds many counts of this clonotype. This chain links TRBV10-3 with TRBJ2-7, with 10 nucleotides matching TRBD1. The CDR3 loop spans 14 amino acids. Germline V gene sequence: CDR1 ENHRY, CDR2 SYGVKD. With V trimmed by 10 bases and J by 4 bases, 10 bases remained unmatched. In nucleotides, the CDR3 is TGTGCCACTGCCAGGGACAGGGGCCGATACGAGCAGTACTTC. Amino acids: CATARDRGRYEQYF.

Worth noting for this clonotype: A read error may produce the germline difference seen at one junction end. The chain couples TRBV5-1 to TRBJ2-7, with D possibly TRBD2 on 6 matching bases. Germline V gives CDR1 SGHRS, CDR2 YFSETQ. This CDR3 is built from 15 residues. CDR3 coding DNA: TGTGCCAGCAGCCCACTGGCGGGGTTAGGCTACGAGCAGTACTTC. This sequence encodes CASSPLAGLGYEQYF.

The chain employs TRBV6-5 and TRBJ1-2, with TRBD1 as a possible D gene (5 bases). The germline V gene has CDR1 MNHEY and CDR2 SVGAGI. Trimming shortened V by 0 bases and J by 2 bases, and 7 bases separated the two germline ends. This CDR3 region has 14 residues. This CDR3 is CASSYSGPNYGYTF. For the CDR3, the DNA is TGTGCCAGCAGTTACTCGGGGCCGAACTATGGCTACACCTTC.

About this clonotype itself: Just one base apart from a much larger clone, this may be a read error. This chain links TRBV7-2 with TRBJ1-6, with 9 nucleotides matching TRBD1. The J segment lost 9 bases and the V segment lost 5 bases, leaving 5 bases of the junction unmatched. The CDR3 contains 14 residues. The germline CDR1 and CDR2 sequences are SGHTA and FQGNSA. DNA of the CDR3: TGTGCCAGCAGCGCGGGACAGGGAATTTCACCCCTCCACTTT. Its translation: CASSAGQGISPLHF.

This clonotype was counted once. The rearrangement uses TRBV11-3 and TRBJ1-6; maybe TRBD1 (5 bases). This CDR3 region has 15 residues. V was trimmed by 1 base and J by 7 bases, leaving 11 bases between them. Looked up from germline, CDR1 is SGHNT and CDR2 is YENEEA. CDR3 sequence (DNA): TGTGCCAGCAGCTTAGGGGAGACAGCGAATTCACCCCTCCACTTT. Protein sequence: CASSLGETANSPLHF.

The rearrangement joins TRBV19 to TRBJ1-1, with D perhaps TRBD1 (5 bases). The V and J ends lost 3 bases and 6 bases respectively, with 11 bases between them. Germline V gives CDR1 LNHDA, CDR2 SQIVND (reference sequence). CDR3 size: 13 residues. The CDR3 here is CASSIMGEAEAFF. The CDR3 DNA reads TGTGCCAGTAGTATCATGGGGGAAGCTGAAGCTTTCTTT.

This chain joins TRBV5-1 and TRBJ1-6; tentative D call: TRBD1 (5 bases). CDR3 length: 15 residues. Germline V gene sequence: CDR1 SGHRS, CDR2 YFSETQ. V lost 1 base to trimming and J lost 8 bases, with 13 bases between them. CDR3 sequence: CASSLRAGMYSPLHF. CDR3 in DNA: TGCGCCAGCAGCTTGAGGGCAGGGATGTATTCACCCCTCCACTTT.

The rearrangement links TRBV2 to TRBJ1-5; TRBD1 might be the D (6 bases). In germline, CDR1 is SNHLY, CDR2 FYNNEI. The CDR3 spans 14 residues. Trimming removed 6 bases from V and 5 bases from J, with 14 bases in between. CDR3 amino acids: CASSPNGGHQPQHF. The CDR3 DNA sequence: TGTGCCAGCAGCCCCAACGGGGGGCATCAGCCCCAGCATTTT.

The chain combines TRBV6-2 or TRBV6-3 with TRBJ1-5; TRBD1 might be the D (5 bases). V lost 2 bases and J lost 2, with 16 bases in between. Germline values: CDR1 MNHEY, CDR2 SVGEGT. This CDR3 has 17 residues. The CDR3 is CASSYESGREGNQPQHF. CDR3 sequence (DNA): TGTGCCAGCAGTTACGAGTCGGGCAGGGAGGGCAATCAGCCCCAGCATTTT.

This clonotype has only a few counts. V and J are TRBV25-1 and TRBJ1-4; 11 bases line up with TRBD1. The CDR3 runs to 14 residues. The germline CDR1 and CDR2 sequences are MGHDK and SYGVNS. V dropped 5 bases and J dropped 7; count of bases not matched to a gene: 3. CDR3 residues: CASSPGQGVEKLFF. The CDR3 DNA sequence: TGTGCCAGCAGTCCGGGACAGGGGGTTGAAAAACTGTTTTTT.

This clonotype was seen ten or more times. For the CDR3, the DNA is TGTGCCATCAGTGAGGTAGGGGTGCAAGAGACCCAGTACTTC. Residues: CAISEVGVQETQYF. This chain joins TRBV10-3 and TRBJ2-5; D might be TRBD1 (5 bases). Germline CDR1 ENHRY, CDR2 SYGVKD. The CDR3 extends over 14 amino acids. V gave up 2 bases and J gave up 2 bases, with 9 bases separating them.

There are many counts of this clonotype. The chain carries TRBV7-8 and TRBJ1-4; 10 bases fit TRBD1. Germline CDR1 is SGHVS and CDR2 is FQNEAQ. The V and J ends lost 5 bases and 4 bases, in that order; junction bases with no gene match: 1. The CDR3 has 14 residues. CDR3 residues: CASSRDRGNEKLFF. CDR3 sequence (DNA): TGTGCCAGCAGCCGGGACAGGGGTAATGAAAAACTGTTTTTT.

This clonotype was picked up a small number of times. The chain carries TRBV7-6 and TRBJ2-7; D may be TRBD1 or TRBD2 (6 bases each). The germline V gene encodes CDR1 SGHVS and CDR2 FNYEAQ. The CDR3 length is 17 residues. Trimming left V 4 bases short and J 4 bases short, with 23 bases between. CDR3: CASSSPIARGQAYEQYF. The CDR3 DNA is TGTGCCAGCAGCTCACCAATTGCCCGGGGGCAAGCTTACGAGCAGTACTTC.

In this sample, this clonotype turned up a few times. The genes are TRBV19 and TRBJ2-6; D remains ambiguous. Trimming took off 5 bases at V and 3 bases at J, with 8 bases between the two ends. The CDR3 spans 14 residues. Germline V gene sequence: CDR1 LNHDA, CDR2 SQIVND (reference sequence). The CDR3 sequence: CASSRSNGANVLTF. For the CDR3, the DNA is TGTGCCAGTAGTCGTTCAAATGGGGCCAACGTCCTGACTTTC.